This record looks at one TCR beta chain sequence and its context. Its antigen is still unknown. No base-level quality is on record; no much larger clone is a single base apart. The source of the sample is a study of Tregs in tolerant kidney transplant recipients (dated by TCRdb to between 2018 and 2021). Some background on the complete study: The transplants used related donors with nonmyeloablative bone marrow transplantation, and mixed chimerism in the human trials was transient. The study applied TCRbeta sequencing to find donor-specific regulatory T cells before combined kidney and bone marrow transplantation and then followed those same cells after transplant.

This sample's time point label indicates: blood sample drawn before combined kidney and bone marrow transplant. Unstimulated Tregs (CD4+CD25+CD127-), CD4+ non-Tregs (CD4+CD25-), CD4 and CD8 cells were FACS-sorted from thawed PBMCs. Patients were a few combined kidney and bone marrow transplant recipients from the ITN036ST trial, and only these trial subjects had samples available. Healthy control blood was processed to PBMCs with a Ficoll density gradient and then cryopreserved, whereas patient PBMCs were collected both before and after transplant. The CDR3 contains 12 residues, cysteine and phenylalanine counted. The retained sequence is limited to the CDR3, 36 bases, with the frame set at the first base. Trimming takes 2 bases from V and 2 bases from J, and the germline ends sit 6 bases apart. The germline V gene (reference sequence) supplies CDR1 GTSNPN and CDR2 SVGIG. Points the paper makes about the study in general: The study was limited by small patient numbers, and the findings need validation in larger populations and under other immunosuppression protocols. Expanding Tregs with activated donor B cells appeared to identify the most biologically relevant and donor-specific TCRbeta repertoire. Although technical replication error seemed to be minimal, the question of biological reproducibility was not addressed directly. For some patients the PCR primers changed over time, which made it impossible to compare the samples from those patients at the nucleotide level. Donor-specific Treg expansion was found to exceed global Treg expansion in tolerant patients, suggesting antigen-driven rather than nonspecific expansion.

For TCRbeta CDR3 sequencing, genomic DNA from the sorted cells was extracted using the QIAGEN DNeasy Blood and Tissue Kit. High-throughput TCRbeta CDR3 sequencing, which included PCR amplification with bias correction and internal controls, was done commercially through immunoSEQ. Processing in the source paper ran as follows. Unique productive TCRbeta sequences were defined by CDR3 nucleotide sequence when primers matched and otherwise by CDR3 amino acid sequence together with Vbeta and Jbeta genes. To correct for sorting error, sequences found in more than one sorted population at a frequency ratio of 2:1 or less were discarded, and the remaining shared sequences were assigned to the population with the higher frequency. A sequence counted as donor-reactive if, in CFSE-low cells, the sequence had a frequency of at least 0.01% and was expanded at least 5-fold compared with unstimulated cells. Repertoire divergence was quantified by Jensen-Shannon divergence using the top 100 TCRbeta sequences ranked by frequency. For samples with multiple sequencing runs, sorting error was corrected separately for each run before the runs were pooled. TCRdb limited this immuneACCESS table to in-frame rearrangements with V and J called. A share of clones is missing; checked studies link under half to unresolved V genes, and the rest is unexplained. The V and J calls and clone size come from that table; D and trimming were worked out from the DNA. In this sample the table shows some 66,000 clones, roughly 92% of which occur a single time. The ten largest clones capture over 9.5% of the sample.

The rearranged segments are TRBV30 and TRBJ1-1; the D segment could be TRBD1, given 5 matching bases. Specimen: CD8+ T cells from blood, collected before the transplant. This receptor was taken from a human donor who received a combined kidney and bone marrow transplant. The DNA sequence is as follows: TGTGCCTGGAGTTGGACAAACACTGAAGCTTTCTTT. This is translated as CAWSWTNTEAFF.